A single TCR beta chain is shown here with its context. In the original processing: Amplification of reference gene primers was used by the study to estimate nucleated cell counts. Profiled with immunoSEQ multiplex PCR; TCRdb holds only in-frame clones, not every one. V, J and clone size were drawn from that table, and D and trimming were deduced from the DNA. The sample shows 150,000 to 200,000 clones, about 88% of them seen only once. The sample belongs to a study of blood T cell repertoires in COVID-19. Study at large: COVID-19 samples from acute and convalescent phases originated in the United States, Italy and Spain. From T cells, B-cell-depleted T cells, or PBMCs came the material, which was cDNA or gDNA.

Germline values: CDR1 SEHNR, CDR2 FQNEAQ (reference sequence). Trimming pared 10 bases from V and 1 base from J, leaving 19 bases between. This CDR3 spans 15 amino acids. This sequence was found in a man aged 60 to 75 with active or convalescent COVID-19. The V gene is TRBV7-9, the J gene TRBJ2-5, with D maybe TRBD2 (7 bases). The sequencing sample was made of peripheral blood. The CDR3 sequence is CATHDWGGAQETQYF. CDR3 DNA: TGTGCCACCCATGACTGGGGGGGGGCCCAAGAGACCCAGTACTTC.